This T cell receptor beta chain originates from a study of T cells in Graves' hyperthyroidism and ophthalmopathy. Amplification of TCR beta CDR3 regions was performed using RNA transcripts as template. Carried out on the TCR CDR3, a first-round RT-PCR used the HTBI primer set. TCRdb used MiXCR to reprocess the multiplex PCR reads, holding one entry per CDR3 protein. Among some 400,000 distinct CDR3 sequences listed, approximately 15% were seen once. In germline, CDR1 is SGHAT, CDR2 FQNNGV. The CDR3 extends over 14 amino acids. V lost 5 bases and J lost 3, with 13 bases in between. There are many counts of this clonotype. The PBMCs were taken from around 9.1 ml of fresh peripheral blood.

This chain joins TRBV11-2 and TRBJ2-5; no clear D gene. The sequence was obtained from a woman aged 55-75 years with Graves' hyperthyroidism. Sequenced input: blood. DNA for the CDR3: TGTGCCAGCAGCCCAGTACAGTGGGAAGAGACCCAGTACTTC. Translation gives CASSPVQWEETQYF.